A single sample gave rise to the 4 T cell receptor beta chains below, sequenced in a study of OX40 agonist ivuxolimab in advanced cancers. Some clones are missing from TCRdb's copy, which holds only in-frame ones; the method was immunoSEQ multiplex PCR. In the table there are about 34,000 clones, over 90% of which are singletons. The specimen comprised CD4+ or CD8+ T cells sorted from blood, sampled in a trial of the OX40 agonist ivuxolimab. The receptors derive from an adult with an advanced solid tumor such as melanoma, head and neck, liver or kidney cancer.

Here the CDR3 reads CASGRVYEQYF. CDR3 sequence (DNA): TGTGCCAGCGGGAGAGTCTACGAGCAGTACTTC. This chain links TRBV6-5 with TRBJ2-7, with TRBD2 as a possible D gene (5 bases). CDR1 and CDR2 from the germline V gene are MNHEY and SVGAGI. The length of the CDR3 is 11 residues. Trimming removed 8 bases from V and 3 bases from J, with 8 bases in between.

V and J are TRBV6-5 and TRBJ1-4; a weak D match, TRBD1 (5 bases). The CDR3 loop spans 15 amino acids. CDR1 is MNHEY, CDR2 SVGAGI, per germline. Trimming stripped 5 bases from V and 8 bases from J, with 18 bases between. The CDR3 loop is CASSTRTKGDEKLFF. For the CDR3, the DNA is TGTGCCAGCAGTACAAGGACAAAAGGGGACGAAAAACTGTTTTTT.

This clone appeared a single time. The DNA for the CDR3 is TGTGCCAGCAGTCTACGACAGGGGAACACAGATACGCAGTATTTT. It is translated as CASSLRQGNTDTQYF. The gene calls are TRBV2 and TRBJ2-3, with 8 bases aligning to TRBD1. The J segment lost 2 bases and the V segment lost 5 bases, leaving 6 bases of the junction unmatched. The CDR3 sequence is 15 residues long. The germline V gene has CDR1 SNHLY and CDR2 FYNNEI.

This chain links TRBV5-6 with TRBJ1-2; D call uncertain. In germline, CDR1 is SGHDT, CDR2 YYEEEE. V gave up 1 base and J gave up 4 bases, with 5 bases separating them. This CDR3 has 12 residues. The CDR3 loop reads CASSLSFYGYTF. CDR3 coding DNA: TGTGCCAGCAGCTTGAGTTTCTATGGCTACACCTTC.